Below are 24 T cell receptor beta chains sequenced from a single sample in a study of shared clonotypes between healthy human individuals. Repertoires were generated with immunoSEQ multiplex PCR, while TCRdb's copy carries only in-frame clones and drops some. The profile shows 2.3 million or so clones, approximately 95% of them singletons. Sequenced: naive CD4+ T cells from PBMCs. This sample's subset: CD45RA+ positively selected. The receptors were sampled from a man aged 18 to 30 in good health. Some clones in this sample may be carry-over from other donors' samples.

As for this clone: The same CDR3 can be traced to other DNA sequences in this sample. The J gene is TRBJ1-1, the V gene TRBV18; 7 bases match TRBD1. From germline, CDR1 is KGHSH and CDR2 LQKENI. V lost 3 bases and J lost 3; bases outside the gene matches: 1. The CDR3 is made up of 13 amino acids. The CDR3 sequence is CASSPDRDTEAFF. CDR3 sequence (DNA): TGTGCCAGCTCACCCGACAGGGACACTGAAGCTTTCTTT.

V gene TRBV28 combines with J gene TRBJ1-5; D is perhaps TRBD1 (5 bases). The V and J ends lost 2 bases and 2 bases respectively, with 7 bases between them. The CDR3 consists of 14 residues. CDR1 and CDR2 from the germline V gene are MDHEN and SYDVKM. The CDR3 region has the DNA TGTGCCAGCAGTTTAAGCAGGGGCAATCAGCCCCAGCATTTT. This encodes CASSLSRGNQPQHF. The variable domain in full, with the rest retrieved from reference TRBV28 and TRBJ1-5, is DVKVTQSSRYLVKRTGEKVFLECVQDMDHENMFWYRQDPGLGLRLIYFSYDVKMKEKGDIPEGYSVSREKKERFSLILESASTNQTSMYLCASSLSRGNQPQHFGDGTRLSIL.

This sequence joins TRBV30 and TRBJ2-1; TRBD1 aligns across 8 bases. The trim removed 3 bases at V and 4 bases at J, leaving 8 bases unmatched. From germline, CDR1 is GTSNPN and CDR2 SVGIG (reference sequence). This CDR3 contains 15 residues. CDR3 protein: CAWSFGTGIYNEQFF. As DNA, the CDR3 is TGTGCCTGGAGCTTCGGGACAGGAATATACAATGAGCAGTTCTTC.

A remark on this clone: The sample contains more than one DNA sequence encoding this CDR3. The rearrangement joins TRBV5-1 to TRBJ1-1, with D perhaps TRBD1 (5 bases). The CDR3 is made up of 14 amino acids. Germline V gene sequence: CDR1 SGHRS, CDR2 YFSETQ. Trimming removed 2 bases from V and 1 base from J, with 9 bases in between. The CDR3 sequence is CASSFGQGNTEAFF. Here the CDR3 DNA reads TGCGCCAGCAGCTTTGGGCAGGGGAACACTGAAGCTTTCTTT. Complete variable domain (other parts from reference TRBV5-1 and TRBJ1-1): KAGVTQTPRYLIKTRGQQVTLSCSPISGHRSVSWYQQTPGQGLQFLFEYFSETQRNKGNFPGRFSGRQFSNSRSEMNVSTLELGDSALYLCASSFGQGNTEAFFGQGTRLTVV.

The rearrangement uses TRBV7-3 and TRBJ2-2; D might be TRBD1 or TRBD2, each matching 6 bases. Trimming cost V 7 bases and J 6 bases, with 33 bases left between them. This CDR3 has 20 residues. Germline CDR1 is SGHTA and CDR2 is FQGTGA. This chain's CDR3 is CASTTIGRGHSHLFPGELFF. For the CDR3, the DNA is TGTGCCAGCACTACAATTGGTCGGGGGCACAGCCATTTGTTCCCCGGGGAGCTGTTTTTT. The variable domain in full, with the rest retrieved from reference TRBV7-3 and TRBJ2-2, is GAGVSQTPSNKVTEKGKYVELRCDPISGHTALYWYRQSLGQGPEFLIYFQGTGAADDSGLPNDRFFAVRPEGSVSTLKIQRTERGDSAVYLCASTTIGRGHSHLFPGELFFGEGSRLTVL.

Here the CDR3 reads CASGLVSISGRDTGELFF. The CDR3 DNA is TGTGCTAGTGGTTTGGTTTCTATTAGCGGACGAGACACCGGGGAGCTGTTTTTT. The V gene is TRBV12-5, the J gene TRBJ2-2, with D possibly TRBD2 on 6 matching bases. V lost 0 bases and J 3 bases, leaving 17 bases between the germline ends. In germline, CDR1 is LGHNT, CDR2 FRNRAP. The CDR3 has 18 amino acids.

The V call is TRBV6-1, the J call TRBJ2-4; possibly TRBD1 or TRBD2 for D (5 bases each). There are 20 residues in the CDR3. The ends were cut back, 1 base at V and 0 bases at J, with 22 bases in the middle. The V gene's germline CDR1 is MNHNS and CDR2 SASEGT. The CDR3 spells CASSEGPGPGIHLAKNIQYF. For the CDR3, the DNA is TGTGCCAGCAGTGAAGGTCCGGGACCGGGGATACATCTAGCCAAAAACATTCAGTACTTC.

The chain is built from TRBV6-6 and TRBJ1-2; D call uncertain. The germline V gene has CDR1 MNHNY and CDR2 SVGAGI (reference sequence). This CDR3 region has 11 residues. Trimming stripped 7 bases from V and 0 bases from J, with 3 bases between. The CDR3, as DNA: TGTGCCAGCAAAACTAACTATGGCTACACCTTC. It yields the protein CASKTNYGYTF.

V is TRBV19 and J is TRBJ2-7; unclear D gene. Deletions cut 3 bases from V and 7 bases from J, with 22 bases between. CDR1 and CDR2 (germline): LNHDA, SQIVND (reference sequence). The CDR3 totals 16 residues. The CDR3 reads CASSMFEARYSREQYF. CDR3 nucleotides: TGTGCCAGTAGTATGTTTGAGGCCCGCTACAGTCGTGAGCAGTACTTC.

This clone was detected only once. CDR3 protein: CASSESGERRYGYTF. The CDR3 bases are TGCGCCAGCAGTGAGTCAGGGGAACGACGCTATGGCTACACCTTC. The chain has TRBV10-2 and TRBJ1-2, with D possibly TRBD1 on 5 matching bases. CDR3 length equals 15 residues. In germline, CDR1 is WSHSY, CDR2 SAAADI. V was clipped by 0 bases and J by 4 bases, with 12 bases between them.

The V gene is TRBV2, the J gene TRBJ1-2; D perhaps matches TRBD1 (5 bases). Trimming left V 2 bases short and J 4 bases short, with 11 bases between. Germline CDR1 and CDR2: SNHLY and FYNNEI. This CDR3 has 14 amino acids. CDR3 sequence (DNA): TGTGCCAGCAGTGAACAGGGTAACTCCTATGGCTACACCTTC. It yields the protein CASSEQGNSYGYTF.

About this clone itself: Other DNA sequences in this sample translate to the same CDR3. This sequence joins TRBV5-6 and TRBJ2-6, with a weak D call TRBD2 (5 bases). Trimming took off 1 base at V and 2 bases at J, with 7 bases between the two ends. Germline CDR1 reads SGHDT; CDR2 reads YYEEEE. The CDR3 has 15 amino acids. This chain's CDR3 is CASSLLGAGANVLTF. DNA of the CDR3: TGTGCCAGCAGCTTGTTGGGAGCTGGGGCCAACGTCCTGACTTTC.

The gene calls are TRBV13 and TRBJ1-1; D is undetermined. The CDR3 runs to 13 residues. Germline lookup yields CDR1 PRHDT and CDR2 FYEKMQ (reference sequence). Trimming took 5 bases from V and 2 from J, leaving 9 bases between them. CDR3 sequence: CASSRTGNTEAFF. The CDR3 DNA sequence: TGTGCCAGCAGCCGGACGGGAAACACTGAAGCTTTCTTT.

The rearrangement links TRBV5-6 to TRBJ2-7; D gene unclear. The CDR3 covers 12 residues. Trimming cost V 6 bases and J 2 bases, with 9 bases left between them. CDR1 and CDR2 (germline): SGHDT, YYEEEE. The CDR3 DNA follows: TGTGCCAGCACCAGGCTCCCCTACGAGCAGTACTTC. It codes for CASTRLPYEQYF. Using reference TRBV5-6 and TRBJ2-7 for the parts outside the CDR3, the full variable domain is DAGVTQSPTHLIKTRGQQVTLRCSPKSGHDTVSWYQQALGQGPQFIFQYYEEEERQRGNFPDRFSGHQFPNYSSELNVNALLLGDSALYLCASTRLPYEQYFGPGTRLTVT.

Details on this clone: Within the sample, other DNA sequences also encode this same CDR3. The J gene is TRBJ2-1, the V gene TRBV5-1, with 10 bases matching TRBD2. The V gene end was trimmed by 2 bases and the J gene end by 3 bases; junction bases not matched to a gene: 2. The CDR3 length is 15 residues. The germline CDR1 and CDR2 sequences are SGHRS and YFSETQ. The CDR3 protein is CASSFGLADYNEQFF. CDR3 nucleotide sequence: TGCGCCAGCAGCTTTGGACTAGCGGACTACAATGAGCAGTTCTTC.

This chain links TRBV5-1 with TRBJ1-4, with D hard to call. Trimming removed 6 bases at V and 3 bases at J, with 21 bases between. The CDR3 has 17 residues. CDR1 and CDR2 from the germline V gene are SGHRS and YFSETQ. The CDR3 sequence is CASTGGLAEVANEKLFF. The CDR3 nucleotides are TGCGCCAGCACCGGCGGACTTGCGGAGGTCGCTAATGAAAAACTGTTTTTT.

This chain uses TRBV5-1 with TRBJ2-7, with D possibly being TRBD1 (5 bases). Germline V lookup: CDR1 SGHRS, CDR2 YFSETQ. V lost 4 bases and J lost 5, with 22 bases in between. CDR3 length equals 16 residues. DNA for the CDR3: TGCGCCAGCAGCCGAGTCCCCACAGGTAATATAAACGAGCAGTACTTC. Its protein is CASSRVPTGNINEQYF.

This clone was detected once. The CDR3 region is CASSQDRASGNEQFF. The CDR3 DNA reads TGTGCCAGCAGCCAAGATAGGGCTAGTGGGAATGAGCAGTTCTTC. This chain links TRBV14 with TRBJ2-1, with D unresolved. This CDR3 has 15 amino acids. The ends were cut back, 0 bases at V and 7 bases at J, with 13 bases in the middle. Germline-derived CDR1 and CDR2 are SGHDN and FVKESK.

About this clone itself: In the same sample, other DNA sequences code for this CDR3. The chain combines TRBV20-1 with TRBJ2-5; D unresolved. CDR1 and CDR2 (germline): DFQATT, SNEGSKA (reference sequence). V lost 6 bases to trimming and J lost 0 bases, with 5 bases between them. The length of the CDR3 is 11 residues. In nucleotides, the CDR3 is TGCAGTGCAATGTACCAAGAGACCCAGTACTTC. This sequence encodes CSAMYQETQYF.

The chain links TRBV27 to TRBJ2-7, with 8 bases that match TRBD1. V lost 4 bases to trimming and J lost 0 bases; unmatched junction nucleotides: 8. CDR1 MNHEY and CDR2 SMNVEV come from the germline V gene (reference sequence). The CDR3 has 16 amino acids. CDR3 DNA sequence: TGTGCCAGCAGTTGGCAGGGACAGGTGCCCTCCTACGAGCAGTACTTC. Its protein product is CASSWQGQVPSYEQYF.

The CDR3 sequence: CASGLGGRYSYNEQFF. The CDR3 DNA sequence: TGTGCTAGTGGTTTGGGAGGGCGTTACTCCTACAATGAGCAGTTCTTC. The gene calls are TRBV12-5 and TRBJ2-1; D perhaps matches TRBD2 (5 bases). The V end lost 1 base, the J end lost 0 bases, and 10 bases lay between the germline ends. The CDR3 has 16 amino acids. Germline V gene lookup returns CDR1 LGHNT and CDR2 FRNRAP. Looking up the rest from reference TRBV12-5 and TRBJ2-1 gives the full variable domain: DARVTQTPRHKVTEMGQEVTMRCQPILGHNTVFWYRQTMMQGLELLAYFRNRAPLDDSGMPKDRFSAEMPDATLATLKIQPSEPRDSAVYFCASGLGGRYSYNEQFFGPGTRLTVL.

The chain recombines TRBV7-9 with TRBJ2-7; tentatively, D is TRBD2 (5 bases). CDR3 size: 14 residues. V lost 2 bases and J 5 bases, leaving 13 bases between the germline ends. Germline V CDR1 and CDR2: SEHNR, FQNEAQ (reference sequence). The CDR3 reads CASSLRPGLDEQYF. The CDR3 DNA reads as TGTGCCAGCAGCTTAAGGCCGGGGTTGGACGAGCAGTACTTC. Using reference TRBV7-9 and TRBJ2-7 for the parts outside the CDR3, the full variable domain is DTGVSQNPRHKITKRGQNVTFRCDPISEHNRLYWYRQTLGQGPEFLTYFQNEAQLEKSRLLSDRFSAERPKGSFSTLEIQRTEQGDSAMYLCASSLRPGLDEQYFGPGTRLTVT.

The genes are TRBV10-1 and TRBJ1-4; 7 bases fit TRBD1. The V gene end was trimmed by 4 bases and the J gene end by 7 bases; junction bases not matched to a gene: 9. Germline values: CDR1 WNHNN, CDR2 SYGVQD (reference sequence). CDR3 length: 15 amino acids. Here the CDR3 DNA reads TGCGCCAGCAGTGTAAGGAGGGGGCTGGTTGAAAAACTGTTTTTT. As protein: CASSVRRGLVEKLFF.

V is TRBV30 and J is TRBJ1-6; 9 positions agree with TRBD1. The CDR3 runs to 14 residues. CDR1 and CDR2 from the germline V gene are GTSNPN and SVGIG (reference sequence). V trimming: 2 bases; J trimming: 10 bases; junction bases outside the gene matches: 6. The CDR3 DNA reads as TGTGCCTGGAGTTTGACAGGGGGTCAGTCACCCCTCCACTTT. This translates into CAWSLTGGQSPLHF.